The 5 T cell receptor beta chains in this list originate from one sample, sequenced in a study of shared clonotypes between healthy human individuals. CD8 cells regarded as naive lacked CD45RO, were positively chosen for CCR7, and omitted terminally differentiated effector memory CD45RA+ cells. Sequencing used immunoSEQ multiplex PCR; TCRdb keeps in-frame clones, though not all of them. Of fewer than 700,000 clones listed, approximately 95% are singletons. The sequenced material came from naive CD8+ T cells sorted from blood. The receptors originated from a woman in her 30s in good health.

This chain links TRBV5-1 with TRBJ2-7, with 10 bases aligning to TRBD2. Per the germline V gene, CDR1 is SGHRS and CDR2 is YFSETQ. Trimming at V came to 3 bases and at J to 6 bases, leaving 12 bases not matched to a gene. The CDR3 is 16 residues long. CDR3 residues: CASSSPSGGGRGEQYF. The DNA of the CDR3 is TGCGCCAGCAGCTCCCCTAGCGGGGGAGGCCGGGGCGAGCAGTACTTC.

The rearrangement links TRBV19 to TRBJ2-7, with D perhaps matching TRBD2 (5 bases). Germline CDR1 and CDR2: LNHDA and SQIVND (reference sequence). The ends were cut back, 3 bases at V and 2 bases at J, with 8 bases in the middle. This CDR3 spans 13 amino acids. CDR3 sequence reads: CASSIGNTYEQYF. In DNA form, the CDR3 reads TGTGCCAGTAGTATCGGGAATACCTACGAGCAGTACTTC.

CDR3 in amino acids: CASSQEERESYNEQFF. Written as DNA, the CDR3 is TGCGCCAGCAGCCAAGAAGAGCGGGAAAGTTACAATGAGCAGTTCTTC. The chain uses TRBV4-1 and TRBJ2-1; TRBD2 agrees at 7 bases. The CDR3 totals 16 residues. Per the germline V gene, CDR1 is MGHRA and CDR2 is YSYEKL. The ends lost 0 bases at V and 4 bases at J; junction bases unmatched: 6.

V is TRBV11-2 and J is TRBJ2-7; D is perhaps TRBD1 or TRBD2 (5 bases each). Trimming took 5 bases from V and 8 from J, leaving 13 bases between them. The CDR3 extends over 12 amino acids. Germline V gene sequence: CDR1 SGHAT, CDR2 FQNNGV. In DNA, the CDR3 is TGTGCCAGCAGCCGAGGGGCCCCTCAGCAGTACTTC. It codes for CASSRGAPQQYF.

The chain recombines TRBV15 with TRBJ1-5; 7 bases match TRBD1. With V trimmed by 3 bases and J by 4 bases, 3 bases remained unmatched. Germline V gene data show CDR1 as LNHNV and CDR2 as YYDKDF (reference sequence). This CDR3 is built from 14 residues. The chain's CDR3 is CATSSRDRNQPQHF. In DNA form, the CDR3 reads TGTGCCACCAGCAGCCGGGACAGAAATCAGCCCCAGCATTTT. The entire variable domain, with the rest obtained from reference TRBV15 and TRBJ1-5, is as follows: DAMVIQNPRYQVTQFGKPVTLSCSQTLNHNVMYWYQQKSSQAPKLLFHYYDKDFNNEADTPDNFQSRRPNTSFCFLDIRSPGLGDTAMYLCATSSRDRNQPQHFGDGTRLSIL.